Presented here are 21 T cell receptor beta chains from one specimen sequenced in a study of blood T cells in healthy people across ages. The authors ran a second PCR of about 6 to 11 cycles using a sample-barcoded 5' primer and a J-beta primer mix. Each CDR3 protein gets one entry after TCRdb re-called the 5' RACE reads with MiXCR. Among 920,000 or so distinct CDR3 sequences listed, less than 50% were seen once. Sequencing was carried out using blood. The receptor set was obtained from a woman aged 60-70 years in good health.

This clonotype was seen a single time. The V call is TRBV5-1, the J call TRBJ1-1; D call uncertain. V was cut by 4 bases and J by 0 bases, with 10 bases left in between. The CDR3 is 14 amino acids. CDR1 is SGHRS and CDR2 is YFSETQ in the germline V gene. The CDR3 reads CASSARALNTEAFF. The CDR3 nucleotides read TGCGCCAGCAGCGCTCGCGCGCTGAACACTGAAGCTTTCTTT.

The CDR3 here is CASSTTGPYGYTF. For the CDR3, the DNA is TGTGCCAGCAGCACGACAGGACCCTATGGCTACACCTTC. The V and J genes are TRBV5-6 and TRBJ1-2; TRBD1 is a possible D gene (6 bases). Germline V gene data show CDR1 as SGHDT and CDR2 as YYEEEE. V lost 4 bases, J lost 4 bases, and 11 bases lay in between. This CDR3 has 13 amino acids.

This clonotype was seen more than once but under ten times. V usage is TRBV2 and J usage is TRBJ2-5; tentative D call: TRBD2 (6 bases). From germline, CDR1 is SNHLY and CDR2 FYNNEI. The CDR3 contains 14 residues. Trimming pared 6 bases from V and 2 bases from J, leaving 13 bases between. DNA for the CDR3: TGTGCCAGCAGCCGGGACTGGGTACAAGAGACCCAGTACTTC. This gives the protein CASSRDWVQETQYF.

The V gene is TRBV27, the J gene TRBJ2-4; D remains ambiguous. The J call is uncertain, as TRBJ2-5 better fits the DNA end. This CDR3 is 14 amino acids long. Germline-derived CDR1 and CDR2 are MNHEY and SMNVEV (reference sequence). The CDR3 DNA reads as TGTGCCAGCAGTTTAGCCATGACCCAAGAGACCCAGTACTTC. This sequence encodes CASSLAMTQETQYF.

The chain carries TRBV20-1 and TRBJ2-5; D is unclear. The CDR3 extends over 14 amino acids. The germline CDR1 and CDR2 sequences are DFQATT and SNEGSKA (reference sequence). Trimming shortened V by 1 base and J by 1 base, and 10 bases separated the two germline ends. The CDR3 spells CSARGQFPQETQYF. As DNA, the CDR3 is TGCAGTGCTAGAGGACAATTCCCCCAAGAGACCCAGTACTTC.

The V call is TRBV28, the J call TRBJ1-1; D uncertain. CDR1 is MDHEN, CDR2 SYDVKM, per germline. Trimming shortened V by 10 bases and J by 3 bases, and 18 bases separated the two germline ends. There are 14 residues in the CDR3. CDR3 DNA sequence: TGTGCCACCCTCCGCTCGGGGAATCACACTGAAGCTTTCTTT. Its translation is CATLRSGNHTEAFF.

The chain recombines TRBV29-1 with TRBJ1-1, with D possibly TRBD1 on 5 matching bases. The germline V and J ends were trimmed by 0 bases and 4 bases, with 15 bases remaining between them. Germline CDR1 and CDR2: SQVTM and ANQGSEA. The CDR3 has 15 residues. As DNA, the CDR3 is TGCAGCGTTGAAGACAGGAGAGGTGGGGCCACTGAAGCTTTCTTT. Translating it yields CSVEDRRGGATEAFF.

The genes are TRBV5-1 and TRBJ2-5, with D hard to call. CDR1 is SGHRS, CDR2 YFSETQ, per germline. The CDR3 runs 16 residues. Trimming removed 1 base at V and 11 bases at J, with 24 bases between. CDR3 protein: CASSLRSRLGYNEQYF. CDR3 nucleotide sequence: TGCGCCAGCAGCTTGAGGTCCCGACTTGGGTACAATGAGCAGTACTTC.

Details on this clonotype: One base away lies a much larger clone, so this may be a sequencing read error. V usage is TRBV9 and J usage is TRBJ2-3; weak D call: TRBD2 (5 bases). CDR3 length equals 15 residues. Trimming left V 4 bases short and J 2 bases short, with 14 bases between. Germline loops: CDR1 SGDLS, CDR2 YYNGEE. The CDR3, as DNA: TGTGCCAGCAGCAATACCGAGACTAACACAGATACGCAGTATTTT. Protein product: CASSNTETNTDTQYF.

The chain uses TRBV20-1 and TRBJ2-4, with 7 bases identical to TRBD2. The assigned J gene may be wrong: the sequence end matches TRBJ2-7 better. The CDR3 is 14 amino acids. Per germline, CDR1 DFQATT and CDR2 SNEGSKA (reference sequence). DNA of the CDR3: TGCAGTGCCACAAAGCCCCGGGACTACGGCGAGCAGTACTTC. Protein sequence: CSATKPRDYGEQYF.

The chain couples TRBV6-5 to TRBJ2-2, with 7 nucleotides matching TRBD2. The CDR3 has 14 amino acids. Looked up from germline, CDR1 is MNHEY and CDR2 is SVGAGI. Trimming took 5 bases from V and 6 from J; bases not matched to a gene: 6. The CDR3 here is CASSDLLASGELFF. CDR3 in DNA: TGTGCCAGCAGTGACCTACTAGCGTCCGGGGAGCTGTTTTTT.

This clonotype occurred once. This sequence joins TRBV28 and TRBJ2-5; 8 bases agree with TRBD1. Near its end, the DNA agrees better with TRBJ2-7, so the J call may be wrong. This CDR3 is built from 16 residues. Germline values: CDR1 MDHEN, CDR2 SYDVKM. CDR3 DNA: TGTGCCAGCAGTTTATCTCTCGGACAGGGAGGCTACGAGCAGTACTTC. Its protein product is CASSLSLGQGGYEQYF.

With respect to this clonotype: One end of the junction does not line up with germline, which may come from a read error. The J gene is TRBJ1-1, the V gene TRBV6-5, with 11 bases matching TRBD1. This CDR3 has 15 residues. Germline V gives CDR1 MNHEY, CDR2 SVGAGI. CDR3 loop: CTSSSDRGLVRAAFF. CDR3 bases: TGTACCAGCAGCTCGGACAGGGGGCTGGTAAGGGCAGCTTTCTTT.

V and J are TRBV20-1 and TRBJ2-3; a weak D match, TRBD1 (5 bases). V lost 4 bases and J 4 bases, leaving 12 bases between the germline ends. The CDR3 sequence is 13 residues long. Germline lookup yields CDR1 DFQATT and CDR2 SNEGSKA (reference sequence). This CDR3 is CSANPTGSDTQYF. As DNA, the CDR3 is TGCAGTGCTAACCCTACAGGTTCAGATACGCAGTATTTT.

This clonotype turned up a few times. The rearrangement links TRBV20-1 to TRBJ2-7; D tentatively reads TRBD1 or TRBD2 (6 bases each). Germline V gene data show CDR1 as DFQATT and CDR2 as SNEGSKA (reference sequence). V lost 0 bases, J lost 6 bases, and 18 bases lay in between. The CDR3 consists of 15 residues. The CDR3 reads CSARDMGGLRSEQYF. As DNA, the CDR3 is TGCAGTGCTAGAGATATGGGGGGCCTACGATCCGAGCAGTACTTC.

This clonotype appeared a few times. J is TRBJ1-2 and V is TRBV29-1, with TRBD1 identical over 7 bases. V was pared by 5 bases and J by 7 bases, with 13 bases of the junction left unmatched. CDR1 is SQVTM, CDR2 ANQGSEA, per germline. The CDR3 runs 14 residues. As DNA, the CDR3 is TGCAGCGTTAGAACGGGGACAGTACTTTCTGGCTACACCTTC. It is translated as CSVRTGTVLSGYTF.

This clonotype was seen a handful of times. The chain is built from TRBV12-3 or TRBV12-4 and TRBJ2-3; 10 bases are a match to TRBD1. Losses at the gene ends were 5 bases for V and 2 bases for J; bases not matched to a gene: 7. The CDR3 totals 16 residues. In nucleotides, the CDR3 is TGTGCCAGCAGTCCCCGGACAGGGGGTTACACAGATACGCAGTATTTT. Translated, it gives CASSPRTGGYTDTQYF.

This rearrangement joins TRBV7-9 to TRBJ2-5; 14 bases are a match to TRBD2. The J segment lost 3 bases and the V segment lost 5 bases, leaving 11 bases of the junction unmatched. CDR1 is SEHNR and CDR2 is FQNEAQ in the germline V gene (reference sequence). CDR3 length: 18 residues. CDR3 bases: TGTGCCAGCAGCCCAGGGACTAGCGGGAGACTCCGGGAAGAGACCCAGTACTTC. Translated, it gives CASSPGTSGRLREETQYF.

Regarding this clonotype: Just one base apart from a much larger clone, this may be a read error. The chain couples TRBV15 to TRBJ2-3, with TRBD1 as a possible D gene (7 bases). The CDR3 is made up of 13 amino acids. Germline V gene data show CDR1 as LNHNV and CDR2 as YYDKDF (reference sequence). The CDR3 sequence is CATSSGGTDAQYF. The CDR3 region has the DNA TGTGCCACCAGCAGCGGAGGGACAGATGCGCAGTATTTT.

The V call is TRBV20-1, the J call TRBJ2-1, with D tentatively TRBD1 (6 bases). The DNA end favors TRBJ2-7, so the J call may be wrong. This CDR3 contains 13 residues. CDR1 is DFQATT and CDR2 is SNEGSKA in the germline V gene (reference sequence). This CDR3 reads CSGRDTFYNEQYF. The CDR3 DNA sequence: TGCAGTGGTCGGGACACCTTCTACAATGAGCAGTACTTC.

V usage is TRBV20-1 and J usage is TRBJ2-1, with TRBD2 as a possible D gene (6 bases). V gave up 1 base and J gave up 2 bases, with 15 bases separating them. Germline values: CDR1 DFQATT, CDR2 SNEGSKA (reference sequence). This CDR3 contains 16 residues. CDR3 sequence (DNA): TGCAGTGCTAGAGTAGGGACTCGAGTTACCTACAATGAGCAGTTCTTC. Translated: CSARVGTRVTYNEQFF.